Following are 14 T cell receptor beta chains from one sample sequenced in a study of CD8 T cells in Susac syndrome. With random hexamers, 0.5 to 1 ug RNA was reverse transcribed. A single record per CDR3 protein comes from TCRdb applying MiXCR to the immunoSEQ multiplex PCR reads. In the table there are 100,000 to 110,000 distinct CDR3 sequences, 95% of which are singletons. Source material: CD8+ T cells from PBMCs. These receptors came from a human donor with Susac syndrome.

The rearrangement links TRBV20-1 to TRBJ2-5; D might be TRBD2 (5 bases). CDR1 is DFQATT and CDR2 is SNEGSKA in the germline V gene (reference sequence). The ends were cut back, 6 bases at V and 5 bases at J, with 13 bases in the middle. The CDR3 runs to 12 residues. The CDR3 is CSARGPAETQYF. CDR3 DNA: TGCAGTGCCCGAGGGCCGGCGGAGACCCAGTACTTC.

The V call is TRBV4-1, the J call TRBJ2-1; perhaps TRBD1 as D (8 bases). The V gene lost 1 base and the J gene lost 8 bases, with 27 bases spanning the gap. The CDR3 totals 19 residues. The germline V gene encodes CDR1 MGHRA and CDR2 YSYEKL. The CDR3 bases are TGCGCCAGCAGCCAAGTGGTAGGACAGGGAGGGGTGTACGTGGATGAGCAGTTCTTC. Translated: CASSQVVGQGGVYVDEQFF.

J is TRBJ1-6 and V is TRBV9; TRBD1 matches at 8 bases. Germline V CDR1 and CDR2: SGDLS, YYNGEE. V gave up 4 bases and J gave up 7 bases; unmatched junction bases: 7. CDR3 length: 15 residues. CDR3 protein: CASSPRGQENSPLHF. In DNA form, the CDR3 reads TGTGCCAGCAGCCCGAGGGGACAGGAAAATTCACCCCTCCACTTT.

The chain links TRBV20-1 to TRBJ2-7; D may be TRBD1 (5 bases). This CDR3 region has 12 residues. The germline V gene encodes CDR1 DFQATT and CDR2 SNEGSKA (reference sequence). The CDR3 reads CRVGPYSYEQYF. CDR3 in DNA: TGCAGAGTGGGGCCGTACTCCTACGAGCAGTACTTC.

The chain combines TRBV15 with TRBJ2-7; unclear D gene. In germline, CDR1 is LNHNV, CDR2 YYDKDF (reference sequence). The CDR3 is made up of 11 amino acids. V was clipped by 5 bases and J by 3 bases, with 5 bases between them. CDR3 amino acids: CATSPNYEQYF. In DNA form, the CDR3 reads TGTGCCACCAGCCCGAACTACGAGCAGTACTTC.

V is TRBV6-6 and J is TRBJ1-1; no firm D call. Trimming cost V 2 bases and J 1 base, with 5 bases left between them. The CDR3 is 13 amino acids. Germline CDR1 MNHNY, CDR2 SVGAGI (reference sequence). CDR3 bases: TGTGCCAGCAGTTACGAGTCGAACACTGAAGCTTTCTTT. Residues: CASSYESNTEAFF.

This clonotype was detected only once. The V and J genes are TRBV12-3 or TRBV12-4 and TRBJ2-3; D not certain. This CDR3 comprises 13 residues. Trimming stripped 7 bases from V and 0 bases from J, with 8 bases between. As DNA, the CDR3 is TGTGCCAGCAACCGACGGAGCACAGATACGCAGTATTTT. It translates to CASNRRSTDTQYF.

V and J are TRBV29-1 and TRBJ2-3, with 8 bases aligning to TRBD1. The CDR3 totals 13 residues. The V gene's germline CDR1 is SQVTM and CDR2 ANQGSEA. Germline trimming cut 8 bases from V and 4 bases from J; bases unmatched to any gene: 8. The CDR3 reads CSSGQGRPDTQYF. The CDR3 DNA sequence: TGCAGCTCAGGACAGGGCCGGCCAGATACGCAGTATTTT.

V gene TRBV19 combines with J gene TRBJ1-5, with D hard to call. V was trimmed by 5 bases and J by 6 bases, leaving 14 bases between them. This CDR3 comprises 14 residues. Per the germline V gene, CDR1 is LNHDA and CDR2 is SQIVND (reference sequence). This CDR3 is CASSEQSAGQPQHF. The CDR3, as DNA: TGTGCCAGTAGTGAACAGAGCGCGGGTCAGCCCCAGCATTTT.

The chain is built from TRBV5-1 and TRBJ1-1, with D tentatively TRBD1 (6 bases). Germline values: CDR1 SGHRS, CDR2 YFSETQ. This CDR3 contains 13 residues. V was trimmed by 4 bases and J by 4 bases, leaving 11 bases between them. CDR3 nucleotides: TGCGCCAGCAGCCCGGAGGGGGGCACTGAAGCTTTCTTT. Translation gives CASSPEGGTEAFF.

The genes are TRBV7-9 and TRBJ1-5; weak D call: TRBD1 (5 bases). The germline CDR1 and CDR2 sequences are SEHNR and FQNEAQ (reference sequence). Deletions cut 2 bases from V and 11 bases from J, with 19 bases between. CDR3 length: 15 amino acids. The CDR3 DNA is TGTGCCAGCAGCTTACAGGGAGCGGGCCAGCAGGCCCAGCATTTT. It translates to CASSLQGAGQQAQHF.

The chain carries TRBV20-1 and TRBJ1-6; D remains ambiguous. This CDR3 has 14 amino acids. Looked up from germline, CDR1 is DFQATT and CDR2 is SNEGSKA (reference sequence). Deletions cut 6 bases from V and 3 bases from J, with 12 bases between. CDR3 nucleotide sequence: TGCAGTGCCATAAACCAGTTCTATAATTCACCCCTCCACTTT. Its protein is CSAINQFYNSPLHF.

The rearrangement uses TRBV29-1 and TRBJ1-2; the D gene is possibly TRBD1 (6 bases). CDR1 is SQVTM and CDR2 is ANQGSEA in the germline V gene. V was clipped by 8 bases and J by 2 bases, with 24 bases between them. CDR3 size: 16 residues. CDR3 DNA: TGCAGCAACTTTACAGGGCGTGAAGAGGCCAACTATGGCTACACCTTC. This encodes CSNFTGREEANYGYTF.

V and J are TRBV20-1 and TRBJ2-5, with D unresolved. The V gene lost 6 bases and the J gene lost 5 bases, with 16 bases spanning the gap. CDR3 length: 13 amino acids. Germline CDR1 and CDR2: DFQATT and SNEGSKA (reference sequence). The CDR3 sequence is CSAAPPPRETQYF. CDR3 sequence (DNA): TGCAGTGCAGCCCCCCCACCAAGGGAGACCCAGTACTTC.